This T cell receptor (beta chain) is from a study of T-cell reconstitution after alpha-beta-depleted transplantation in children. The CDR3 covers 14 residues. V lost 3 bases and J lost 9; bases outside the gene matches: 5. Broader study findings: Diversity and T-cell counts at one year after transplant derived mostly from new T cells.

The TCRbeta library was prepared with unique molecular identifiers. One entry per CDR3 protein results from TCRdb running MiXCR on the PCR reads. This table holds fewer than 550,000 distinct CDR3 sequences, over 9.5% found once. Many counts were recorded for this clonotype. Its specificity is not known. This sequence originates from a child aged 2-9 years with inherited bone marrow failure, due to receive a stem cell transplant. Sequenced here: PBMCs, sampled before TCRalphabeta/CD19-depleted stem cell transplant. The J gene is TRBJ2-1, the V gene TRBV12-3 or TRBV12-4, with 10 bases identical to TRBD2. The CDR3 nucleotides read TGTGCCAGCAGTTTGGAGGGACTAGCGTCTGAGCAGTTCTTC. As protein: CASSLEGLASEQFF.